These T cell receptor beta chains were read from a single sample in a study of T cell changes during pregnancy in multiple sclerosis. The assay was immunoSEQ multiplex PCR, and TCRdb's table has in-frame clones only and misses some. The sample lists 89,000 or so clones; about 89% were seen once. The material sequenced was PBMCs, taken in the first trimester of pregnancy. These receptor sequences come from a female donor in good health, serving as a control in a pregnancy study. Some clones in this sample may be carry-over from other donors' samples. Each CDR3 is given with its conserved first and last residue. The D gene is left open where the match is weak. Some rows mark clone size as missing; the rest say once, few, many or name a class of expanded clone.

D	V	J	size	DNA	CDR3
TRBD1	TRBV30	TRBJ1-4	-	TGTGCCGCAGACAGGGGGGAAGGGGAAAAACTGTTTTTT	CAADRGEGEKLFF
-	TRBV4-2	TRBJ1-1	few	TGTGCCAGCAGCCAAGAGCCAGTGAACACTGAAGCTTTCTTT	CASSQEPVNTEAFF
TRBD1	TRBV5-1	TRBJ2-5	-	TGCGCCAGCAGCAAAGGGACAGAAGAGACCCAGTACTTC	CASSKGTEETQYF
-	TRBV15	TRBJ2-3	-	TGTGCCACCAGCACCAGGTTAGACGGCACAGATACGCAGTATTTT	CATSTRLDGTDTQYF
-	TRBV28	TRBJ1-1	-	TGTGCCAGCAGTTTATTTGCCAGGCGGAGGTCTGAAGCTTTCTTT	CASSLFARRRSEAFF
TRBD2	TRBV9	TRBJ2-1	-	TGTGCCAGCAGCGGGACTAGCGGTTCCTACAATGAGCAGTTCTTC	CASSGTSGSYNEQFF
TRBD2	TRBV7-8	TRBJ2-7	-	TGTGCCAGCACCACTGGGGGGGGTAACCCACACTACGAGCAGTACTTC	CASTTGGGNPHYEQYF
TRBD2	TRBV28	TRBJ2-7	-	TGTGCCAGCAGTTTACCGTCTAGCGGGAACTGGGAGCAGTACTTC	CASSLPSSGNWEQYF
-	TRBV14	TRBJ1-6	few	TGTGCCAGCAGCCAGCAGGGGCGTTCACCCCTCCACTTT	CASSQQGRSPLHF
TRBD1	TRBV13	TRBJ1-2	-	TGTGCCAGCACCAGAGGGGGGCAGGGGGACTTC	CASTRGGQGDF
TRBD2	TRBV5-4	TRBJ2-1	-	TGTGCCAGCAGCCCGGGGGGACTAGCGGACTACAATGAGCAGTTCTTC	CASSPGGLADYNEQFF
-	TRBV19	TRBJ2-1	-	TGTGCCAGTAGTATCGGTGTCTCCTACAATGAGCAGTTCTTC	CASSIGVSYNEQFF
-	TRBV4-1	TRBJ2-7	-	TGCGCCAGCAGCCAAGGTCAGGGGCCTTACTACGAGCAGTACTTC	CASSQGQGPYYEQYF
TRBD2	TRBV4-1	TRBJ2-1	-	TGCGCCAGCAGCCCAGGGGCGGGGACTAGGTACAATGAGCAGTTCTTC	CASSPGAGTRYNEQFF
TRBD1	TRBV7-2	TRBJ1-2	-	TGTGCCAGCAGCCTCTCTGGACAGGTTAACTATGGCTACACCTTC	CASSLSGQVNYGYTF
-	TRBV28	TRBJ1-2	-	TGTGCCAGCATAAACAGAGCTAACTATGGCTACACCTTC	CASINRANYGYTF
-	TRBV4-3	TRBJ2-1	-	TGCGCCAGCAGCCAAGACCTACAGAAAGAGCAGTTCTTC	CASSQDLQKEQFF
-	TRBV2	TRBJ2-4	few	TGTGCCAGCAGTGATGGCAGGGTGAACATTCAGTACTTC	CASSDGRVNIQYF
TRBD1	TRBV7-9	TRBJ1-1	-	TGTGCCAGCAGCCTAGGAAGACAGGGACAGACCCCGAACACTGAAGCTTTCTTT	CASSLGRQGQTPNTEAFF
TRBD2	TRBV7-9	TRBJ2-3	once	TGTGCCAGCAGAGGACTAGCGGGCTTTAGCACAGATACGCAGTATTTT	CASRGLAGFSTDTQYF
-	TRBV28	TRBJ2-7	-	TGTGCCAGCGAGTCGCTTCGGGAGTCCTACGAGCAGTACTTC	CASESLRESYEQYF
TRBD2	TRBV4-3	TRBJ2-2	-	TGCGCCAGCAGCCAAGATCTTTCGGGAGCGGGAGGAGGGACCACCGGGGAGCTGTTTTTT	CASSQDLSGAGGGTTGELFF
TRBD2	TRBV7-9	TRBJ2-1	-	TGTGCCAGCAGCTTTAAGGGAGGGAATGAGCAGTTCTTC	CASSFKGGNEQFF
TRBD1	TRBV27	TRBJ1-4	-	TGTGCCAGCAGTTTGACAGGGAGAGAAAAACTGTTTTTT	CASSLTGREKLFF
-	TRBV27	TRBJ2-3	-	TGTGCTATCAGTGGGGGGGCCAGCACAGATACGCAGTATTTT	CAISGGASTDTQYF
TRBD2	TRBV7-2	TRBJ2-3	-	TGTGCCAGCAGCTTAGCGGGGACTATAGCGGGAGAGGTAGATACGCAGTATTTT	CASSLAGTIAGEVDTQYF
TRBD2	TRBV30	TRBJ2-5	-	TGTGCCTGGAGGTTCGGGGGAGGGGAGACCCAGTACTTC	CAWRFGGGETQYF
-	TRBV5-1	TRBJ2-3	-	TGCGCCAGCTTCGGAGGGTCTCCCGGAGATACGCAGTATTTT	CASFGGSPGDTQYF
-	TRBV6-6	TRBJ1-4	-	TGTGCCAGCAGTTCGCGAAGGGGCGAGGAAAAACTGTTTTTT	CASSSRRGEEKLFF
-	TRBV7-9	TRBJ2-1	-	TGTGCCAGCAGCTTAGACAGGGAAAGGGATGAGCAGTTCTTC	CASSLDRERDEQFF
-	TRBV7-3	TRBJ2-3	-	TGTGCCAGCAGCTTATCCCCAGGGACTAGCACAGATACGCAGTATTTT	CASSLSPGTSTDTQYF
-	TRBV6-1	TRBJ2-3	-	TGTGCCAGCAGAGGAGGGGGGGGCCTAGATACGCAGTATTTT	CASRGGGGLDTQYF
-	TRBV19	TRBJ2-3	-	TGTGCCAGTAGGGACACTCTAGAAGATACGCAGTATTTT	CASRDTLEDTQYF
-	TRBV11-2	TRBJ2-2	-	TGTGCCAGCAGCTTAGGATCAGGGGCCGGGGAGCTGTTTTTT	CASSLGSGAGELFF